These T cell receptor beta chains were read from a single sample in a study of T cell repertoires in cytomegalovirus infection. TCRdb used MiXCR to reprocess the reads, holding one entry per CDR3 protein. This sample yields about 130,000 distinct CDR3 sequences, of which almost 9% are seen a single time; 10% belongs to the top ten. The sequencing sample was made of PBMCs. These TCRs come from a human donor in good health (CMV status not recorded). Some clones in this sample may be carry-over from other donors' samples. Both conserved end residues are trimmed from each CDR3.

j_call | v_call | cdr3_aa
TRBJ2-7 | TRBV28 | ASSPLRSGGNSYEQY
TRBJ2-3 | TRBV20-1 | SAPDIGLAKNTDTQY
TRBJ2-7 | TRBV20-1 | SATTGTRDEQY
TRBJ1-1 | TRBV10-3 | AITVAWGNTEAF
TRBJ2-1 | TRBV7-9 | ASSLTLAGDLYNEQF
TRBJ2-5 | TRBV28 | ASRSRGLPQETQY
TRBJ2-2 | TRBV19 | ASTPPRGRDTGELF
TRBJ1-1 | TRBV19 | ASTNGLPQRTEAF
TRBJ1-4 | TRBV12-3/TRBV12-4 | ASSSGNRGKLF
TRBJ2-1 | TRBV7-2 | ASSLSSGSYNEQF
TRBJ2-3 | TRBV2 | ASSEVRDGTQY
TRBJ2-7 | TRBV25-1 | ASSAQGLADEQY
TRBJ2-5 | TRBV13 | ASSGDYPETQY
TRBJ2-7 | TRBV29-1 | SVQGTDEQY
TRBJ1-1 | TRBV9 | ASREGHTTNTEAF
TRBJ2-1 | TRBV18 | ASSLSDRNNEQF